The T cell receptor beta chain described here comes from a study of T cell clonotyping in hematopoietic cell transplantation. Looking at the study overall: Recipients' pretransplant samples followed cytoreduction. Study conclusions and caveats: Pathologically expanded recipient clonotypes increased progressively from day 30 to day 180 as diversity fell. Without cell sorting, CD4 versus CD8 contributions remain unresolved.

Assay used: immunoSEQ multiplex PCR; TCRdb lists only in-frame clones, some missing. Of about 50,000 clones detected, about nine tenths appear once; the ten largest clones hold roughly 6%. As to time point: recipient sample about 28 days before transplant, after cytoreduction. Recipients were bled about 28 days pretransplant and at posttransplant days 30, 100, 180. About this clone: The antigen remains undetermined.

The receptor comes from a man between 60 and 70 years old with biphenotypic leukemia. Some clones in this sample may be carry-over from other donors' samples. Here the sequenced sample was peripheral blood mononuclear cells, taken before stem cell transplant.

The CDR3 protein is CASIDRGHYGYTF. CDR3 DNA: TGTGCCAGCATCGACAGGGGTCACTATGGCTACACCTTC. This rearrangement joins TRBV5-6 to TRBJ1-2, with 8 bases fitting TRBD1. The V segment lost 6 bases and the J segment 3 bases; nucleotides outside the gene matches: 4. The CDR3 has 13 residues. Germline CDR1 SGHDT, CDR2 YYEEEE.